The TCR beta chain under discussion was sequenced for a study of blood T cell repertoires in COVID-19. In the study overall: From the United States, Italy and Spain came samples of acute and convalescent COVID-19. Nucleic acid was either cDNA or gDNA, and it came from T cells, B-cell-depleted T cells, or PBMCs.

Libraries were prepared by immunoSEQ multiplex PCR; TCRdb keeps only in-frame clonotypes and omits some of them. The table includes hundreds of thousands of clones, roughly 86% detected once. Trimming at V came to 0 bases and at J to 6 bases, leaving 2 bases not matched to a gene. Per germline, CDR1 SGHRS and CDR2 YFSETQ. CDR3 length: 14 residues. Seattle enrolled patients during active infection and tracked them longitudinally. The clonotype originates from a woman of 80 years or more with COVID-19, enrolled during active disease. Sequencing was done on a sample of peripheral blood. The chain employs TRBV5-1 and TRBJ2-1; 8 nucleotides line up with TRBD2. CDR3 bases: TGCGCCAGCAGCTTGGCACTAGCGGTCAATGAGCAGTTCTTC. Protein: CASSLALAVNEQFF.